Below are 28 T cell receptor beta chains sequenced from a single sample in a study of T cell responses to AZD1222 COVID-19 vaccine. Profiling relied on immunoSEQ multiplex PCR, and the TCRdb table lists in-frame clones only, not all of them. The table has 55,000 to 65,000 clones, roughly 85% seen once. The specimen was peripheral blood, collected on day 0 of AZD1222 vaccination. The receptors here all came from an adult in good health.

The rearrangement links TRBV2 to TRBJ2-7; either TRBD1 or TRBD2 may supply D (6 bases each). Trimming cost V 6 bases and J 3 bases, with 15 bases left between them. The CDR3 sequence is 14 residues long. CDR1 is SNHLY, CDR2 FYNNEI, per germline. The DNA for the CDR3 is TGTGCCAGCAGCAGTGGAGGGGGAGGCTACGAGCAGTACTTC. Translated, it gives CASSSGGGGYEQYF.

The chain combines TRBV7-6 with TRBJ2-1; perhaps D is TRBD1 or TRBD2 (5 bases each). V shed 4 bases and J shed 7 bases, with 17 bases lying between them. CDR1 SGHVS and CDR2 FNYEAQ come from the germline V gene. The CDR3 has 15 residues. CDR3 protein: CASSSGPFGGNEQFF. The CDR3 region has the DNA TGTGCCAGCAGCTCGGGACCTTTCGGTGGGAATGAGCAGTTCTTC.

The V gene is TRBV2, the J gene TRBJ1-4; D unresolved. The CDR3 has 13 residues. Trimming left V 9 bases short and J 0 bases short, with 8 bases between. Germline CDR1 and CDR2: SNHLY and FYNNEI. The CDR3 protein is CARGQSTNEKLFF. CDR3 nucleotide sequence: TGTGCCAGAGGGCAGTCAACTAATGAAAAACTGTTTTTT.

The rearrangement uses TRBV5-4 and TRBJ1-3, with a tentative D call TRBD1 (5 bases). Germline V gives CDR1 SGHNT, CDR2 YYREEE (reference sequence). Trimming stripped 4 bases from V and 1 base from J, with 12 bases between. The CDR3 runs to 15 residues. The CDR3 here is CASSPGTPSGNTIYF. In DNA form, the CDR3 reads TGTGCCAGCAGCCCTGGGACCCCTTCTGGAAACACCATATATTTT.

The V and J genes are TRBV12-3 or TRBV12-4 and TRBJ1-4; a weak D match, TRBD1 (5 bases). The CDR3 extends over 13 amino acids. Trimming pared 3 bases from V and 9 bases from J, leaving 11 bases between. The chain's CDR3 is CASSFSQGQKLFF. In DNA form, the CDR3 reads TGTGCCAGCAGTTTCTCTCAGGGACAAAAACTGTTTTTT.

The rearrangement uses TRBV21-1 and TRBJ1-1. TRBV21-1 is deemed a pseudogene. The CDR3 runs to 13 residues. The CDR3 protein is CASSQGGNTEAFF. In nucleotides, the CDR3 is TGTGCCAGCAGCCAAGGGGGGAACACTGAAGCTTTCTTT.

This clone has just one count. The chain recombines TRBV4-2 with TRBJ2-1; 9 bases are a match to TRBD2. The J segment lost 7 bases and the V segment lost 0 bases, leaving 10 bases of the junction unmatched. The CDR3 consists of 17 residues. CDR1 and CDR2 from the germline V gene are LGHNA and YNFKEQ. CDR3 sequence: CASSQDLLAGVGNEQFF. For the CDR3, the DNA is TGTGCCAGCAGCCAAGATCTTTTAGCGGGGGTTGGGAATGAGCAGTTCTTC.

CDR3 DNA: TGTGCCAGCAGCTCCCGGGACAGGGGGCGTAAAGGTGAGCAGTTCTTC. This translates into CASSSRDRGRKGEQFF. The chain uses TRBV5-5 and TRBJ2-1; 12 positions match TRBD1. Germline CDR1 SGHKS, CDR2 YYEKEE (reference sequence). The CDR3 contains 16 residues. V was clipped by 3 bases and J by 9 bases; unmatched bases: 10.

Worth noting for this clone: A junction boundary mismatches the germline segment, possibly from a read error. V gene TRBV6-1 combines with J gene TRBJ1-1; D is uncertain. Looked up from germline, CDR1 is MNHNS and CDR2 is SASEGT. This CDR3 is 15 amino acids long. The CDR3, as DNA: TGTGCCAGCAGCGAAGTGGAGGGTACGAACACTGAAGCTTTCTTT. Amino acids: CASSEVEGTNTEAFF.

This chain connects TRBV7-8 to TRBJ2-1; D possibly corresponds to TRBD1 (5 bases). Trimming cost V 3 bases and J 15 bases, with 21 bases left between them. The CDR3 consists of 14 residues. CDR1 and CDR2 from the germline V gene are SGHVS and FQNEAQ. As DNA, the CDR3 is TGTGCCAGCAGCTTTGACAGAGATTTTAATACCTGGTTCTTC. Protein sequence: CASSFDRDFNTWFF.

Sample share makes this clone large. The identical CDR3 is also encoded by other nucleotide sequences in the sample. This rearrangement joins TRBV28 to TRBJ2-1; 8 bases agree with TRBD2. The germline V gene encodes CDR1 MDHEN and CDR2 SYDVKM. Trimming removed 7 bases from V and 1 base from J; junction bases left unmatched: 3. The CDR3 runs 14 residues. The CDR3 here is CASTGGGSYNEQFF. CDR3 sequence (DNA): TGTGCCAGCACCGGGGGGGGGTCCTACAATGAGCAGTTCTTC.

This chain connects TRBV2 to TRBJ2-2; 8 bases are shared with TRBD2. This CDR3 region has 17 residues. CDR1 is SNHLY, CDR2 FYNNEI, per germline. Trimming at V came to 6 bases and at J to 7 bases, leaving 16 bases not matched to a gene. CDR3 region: CASSETGGAWFGGELFF. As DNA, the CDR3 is TGTGCCAGCAGCGAGACCGGGGGGGCTTGGTTTGGCGGGGAGCTGTTTTTT.

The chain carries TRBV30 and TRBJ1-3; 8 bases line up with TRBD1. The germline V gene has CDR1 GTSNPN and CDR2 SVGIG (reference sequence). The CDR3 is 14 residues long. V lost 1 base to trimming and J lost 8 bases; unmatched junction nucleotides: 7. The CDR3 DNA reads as TGTGCCTGGAGTGCCCCCAGGGGGCGAGACACCATATATTTT. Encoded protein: CAWSAPRGRDTIYF.

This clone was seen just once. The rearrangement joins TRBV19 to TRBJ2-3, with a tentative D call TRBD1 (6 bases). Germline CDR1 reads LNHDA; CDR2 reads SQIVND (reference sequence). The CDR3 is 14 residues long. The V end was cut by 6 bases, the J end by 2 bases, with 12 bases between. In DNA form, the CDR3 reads TGTGCCAGTAGCTTTCTGGGGGCCACAGATACGCAGTATTTT. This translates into CASSFLGATDTQYF. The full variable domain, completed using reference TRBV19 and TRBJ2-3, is DGGITQSPKYLFRKEGQNVTLSCEQNLNHDAMYWYRQDPGQGLRLIYYSQIVNDFQKGDIAEGYSVSREKKESFPLTVTSAQKNPTAFYLCASSFLGATDTQYFGPGTRLTVL.

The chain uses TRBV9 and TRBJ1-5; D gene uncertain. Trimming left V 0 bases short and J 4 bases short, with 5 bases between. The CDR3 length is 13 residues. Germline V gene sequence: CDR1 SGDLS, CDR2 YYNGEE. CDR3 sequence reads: CASSVEPNQPQHF. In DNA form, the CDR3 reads TGTGCCAGCAGCGTAGAGCCGAATCAGCCCCAGCATTTT.

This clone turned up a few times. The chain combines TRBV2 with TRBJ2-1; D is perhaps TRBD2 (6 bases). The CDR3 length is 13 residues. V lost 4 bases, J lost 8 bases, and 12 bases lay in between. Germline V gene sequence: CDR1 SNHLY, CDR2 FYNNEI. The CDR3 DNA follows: TGTGCCAGCAGTGGCGGAGGGTTCCATGAGCAGTTCTTC. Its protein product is CASSGGGFHEQFF.

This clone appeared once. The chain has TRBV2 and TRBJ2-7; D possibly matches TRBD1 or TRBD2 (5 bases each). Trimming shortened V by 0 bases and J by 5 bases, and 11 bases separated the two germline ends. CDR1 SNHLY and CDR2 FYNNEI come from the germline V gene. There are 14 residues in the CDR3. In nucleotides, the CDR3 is TGTGCCAGCAGTGAAGCTAGGGGACCAAACGAGCAGTACTTC. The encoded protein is CASSEARGPNEQYF.

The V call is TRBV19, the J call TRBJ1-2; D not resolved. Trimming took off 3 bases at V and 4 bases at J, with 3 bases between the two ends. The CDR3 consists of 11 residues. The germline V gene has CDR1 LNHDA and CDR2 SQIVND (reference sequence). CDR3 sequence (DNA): TGTGCCAGTAGTATTGGCTATGGCTACACCTTC. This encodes CASSIGYGYTF.

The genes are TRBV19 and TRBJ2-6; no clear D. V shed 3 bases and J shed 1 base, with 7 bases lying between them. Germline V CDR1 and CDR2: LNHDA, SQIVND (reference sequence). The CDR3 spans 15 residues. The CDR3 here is CASSIGLSGANVLTF. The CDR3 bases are TGTGCCAGTAGTATTGGGCTTTCTGGGGCCAACGTCCTGACTTTC.

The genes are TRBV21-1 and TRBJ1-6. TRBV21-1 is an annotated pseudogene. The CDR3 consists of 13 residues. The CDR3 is CASSKTASSPLHF. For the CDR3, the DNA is TGTGCCAGCAGCAAAACAGCTAGTTCACCCCTCCACTTT.

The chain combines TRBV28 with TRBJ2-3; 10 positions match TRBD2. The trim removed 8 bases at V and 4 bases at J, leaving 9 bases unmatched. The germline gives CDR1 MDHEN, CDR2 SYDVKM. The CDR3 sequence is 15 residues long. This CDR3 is CASLDNLAGADTQYF. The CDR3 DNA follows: TGTGCCAGCCTCGACAATCTAGCGGGGGCAGATACGCAGTATTTT.

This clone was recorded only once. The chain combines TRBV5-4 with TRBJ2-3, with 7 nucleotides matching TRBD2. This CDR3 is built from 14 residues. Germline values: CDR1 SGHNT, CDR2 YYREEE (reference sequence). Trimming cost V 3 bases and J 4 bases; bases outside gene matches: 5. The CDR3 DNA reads TGTGCCAGCAGCTGGAGGGAGGGGCCAGATACGCAGTATTTT. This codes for CASSWREGPDTQYF.

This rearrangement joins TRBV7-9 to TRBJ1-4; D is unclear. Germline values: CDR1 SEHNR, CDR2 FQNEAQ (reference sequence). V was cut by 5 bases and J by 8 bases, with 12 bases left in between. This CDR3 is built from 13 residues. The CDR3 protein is CASSLAVGEKLFF. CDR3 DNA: TGTGCCAGCAGCCTGGCCGTGGGGGAAAAACTGTTTTTT.

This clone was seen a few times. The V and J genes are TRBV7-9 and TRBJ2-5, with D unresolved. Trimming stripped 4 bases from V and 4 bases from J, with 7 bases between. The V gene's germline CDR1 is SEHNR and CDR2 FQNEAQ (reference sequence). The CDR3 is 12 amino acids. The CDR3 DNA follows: TGTGCCAGCAGCTCTCTCCTAGAGACCCAGTACTTC. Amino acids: CASSSLLETQYF.

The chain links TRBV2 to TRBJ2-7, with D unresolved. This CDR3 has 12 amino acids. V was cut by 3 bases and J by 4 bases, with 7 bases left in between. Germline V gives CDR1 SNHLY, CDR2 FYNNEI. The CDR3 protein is CASSEVIYEQYF. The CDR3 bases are TGTGCCAGCAGTGAGGTCATATACGAGCAGTACTTC.

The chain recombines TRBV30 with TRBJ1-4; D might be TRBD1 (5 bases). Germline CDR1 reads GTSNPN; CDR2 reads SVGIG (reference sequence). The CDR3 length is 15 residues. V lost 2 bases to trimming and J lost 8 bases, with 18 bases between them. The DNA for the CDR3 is TGTGCCTGGAGTAAAGGGACCCCTGGATGGGAAAAACTGTTTTTT. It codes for CAWSKGTPGWEKLFF.

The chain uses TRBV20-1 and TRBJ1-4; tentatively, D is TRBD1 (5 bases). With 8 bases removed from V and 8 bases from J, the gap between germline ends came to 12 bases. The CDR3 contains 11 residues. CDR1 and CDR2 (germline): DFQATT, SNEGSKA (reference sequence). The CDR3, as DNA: TGCAGTCCCCGGGACGAAGAAAAACTGTTTTTT. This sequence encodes CSPRDEEKLFF.

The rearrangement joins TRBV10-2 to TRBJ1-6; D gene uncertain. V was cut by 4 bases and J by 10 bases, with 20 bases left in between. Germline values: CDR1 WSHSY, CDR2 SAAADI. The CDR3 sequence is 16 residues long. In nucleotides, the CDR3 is TGCGCCAGCAGTGGCCAGAGGGAGCCTCTGTACTCACCCCTCCACTTT. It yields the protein CASSGQREPLYSPLHF.